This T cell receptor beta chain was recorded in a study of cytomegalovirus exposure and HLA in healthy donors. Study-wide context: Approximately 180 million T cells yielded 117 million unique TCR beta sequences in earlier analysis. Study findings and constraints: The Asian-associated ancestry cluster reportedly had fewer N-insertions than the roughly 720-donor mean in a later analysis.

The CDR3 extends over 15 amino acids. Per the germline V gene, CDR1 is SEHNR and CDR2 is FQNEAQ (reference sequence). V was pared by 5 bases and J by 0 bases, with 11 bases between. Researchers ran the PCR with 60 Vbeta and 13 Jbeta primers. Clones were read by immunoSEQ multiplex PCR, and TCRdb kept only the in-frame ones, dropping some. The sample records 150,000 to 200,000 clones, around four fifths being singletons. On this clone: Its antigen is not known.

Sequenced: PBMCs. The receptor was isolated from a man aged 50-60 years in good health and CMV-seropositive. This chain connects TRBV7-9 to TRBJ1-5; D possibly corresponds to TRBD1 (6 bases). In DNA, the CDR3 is TGTGCCAGCAGCCAGGGGTCAGATAGCAATCAGCCCCAGCATTTT. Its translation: CASSQGSDSNQPQHF.